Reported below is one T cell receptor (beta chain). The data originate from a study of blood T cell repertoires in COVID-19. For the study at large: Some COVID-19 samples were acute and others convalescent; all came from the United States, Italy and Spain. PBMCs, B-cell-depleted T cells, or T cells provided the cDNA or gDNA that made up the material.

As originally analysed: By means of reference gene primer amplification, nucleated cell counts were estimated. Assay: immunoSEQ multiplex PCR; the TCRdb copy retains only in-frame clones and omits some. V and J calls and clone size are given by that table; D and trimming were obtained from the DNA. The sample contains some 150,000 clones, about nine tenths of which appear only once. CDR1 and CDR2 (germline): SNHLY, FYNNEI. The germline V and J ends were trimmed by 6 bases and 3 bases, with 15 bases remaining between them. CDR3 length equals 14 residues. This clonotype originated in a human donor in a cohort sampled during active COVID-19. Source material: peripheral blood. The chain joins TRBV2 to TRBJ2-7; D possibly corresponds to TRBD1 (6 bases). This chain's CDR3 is CASRAQTGFYEQYF. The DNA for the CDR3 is TGTGCCAGCAGAGCCCAAACAGGGTTCTACGAGCAGTACTTC. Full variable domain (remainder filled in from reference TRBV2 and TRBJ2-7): EPEVTQTPSHQVTQMGQEVILRCVPISNHLYFYWYRQILGQKVEFLVSFYNNEISEKSEIFDDQFSVERPDGSNFTLKIRSTKLEDSAMYFCASRAQTGFYEQYFGPGTRLTVT.